The 29 T cell receptor beta chains given below trace back to one sample, sequenced in a study of cytomegalovirus exposure and HLA in healthy donors. The PCR ran on 60 Vbeta and 13 Jbeta primers. The repertoire was sequenced with immunoSEQ multiplex PCR; TCRdb's copy has only in-frame clones and lacks some. The table has about 220,000 clones, 60% to 80% seen once. The source material was PBMCs. The receptor source for this set is a male donor in good health and CMV-seronegative.

The chain has TRBV7-9 and TRBJ2-1; 7 bases line up with TRBD2. Germline V gene data show CDR1 as SEHNR and CDR2 as FQNEAQ (reference sequence). The CDR3 spans 17 residues. V lost 4 bases to trimming and J lost 7 bases; unmatched junction nucleotides: 16. The CDR3 coding sequence is TGTGCCAGCAGCTCCAAACTAATCGGGGGGATGGGGAATGAGCAGTTCTTC. It yields the protein CASSSKLIGGMGNEQFF.

The rearrangement links TRBV6-4 to TRBJ2-3, with a weak D call TRBD2 (5 bases). From germline, CDR1 is MRHNA and CDR2 SNTAGT. The length of the CDR3 is 14 residues. With 2 bases removed from V and 0 bases from J, the gap between germline ends came to 6 bases. As DNA, the CDR3 is TGTGCCAGCAGTGACCGGGGTAGCACAGATACGCAGTATTTT. Residues: CASSDRGSTDTQYF.

V gene TRBV6-5 combines with J gene TRBJ1-5, with 12 bases identical to TRBD1. CDR1 and CDR2 from the germline V gene are MNHEY and SVGAGI. V gave up 5 bases and J gave up 6 bases; unmatched junction bases: 5. This CDR3 region has 15 residues. The CDR3 bases are TGTGCCAGCAGTCCGGGGACAGGGGGCTCTCAGCCCCAGCATTTT. Protein sequence: CASSPGTGGSQPQHF.

A note on this clone: One end of the junction does not line up with germline, which may come from a read error. The V gene is TRBV7-9, the J gene TRBJ1-1, with 7 bases identical to TRBD1. Germline V CDR1 and CDR2: SEHNR, FQNEAQ (reference sequence). The CDR3 covers 15 residues. The CDR3 loop reads CSSSTTGVGNTEAFF. The CDR3 coding sequence is TGTTCCAGCAGCACCACAGGGGTAGGCAACACTGAAGCTTTCTTT.

Only one count was recorded for this clone. V and J are TRBV21-1 and TRBJ2-7; TRBD2, the table's D call, was not compared with the DNA. TRBV21-1 is noted as a pseudogene. The CDR3 has 10 amino acids. CDR3 nucleotides: TGTGCCGGAAGGAGGTCCGAGCAGTACTTC. Translated, it gives CAGRRSEQYF.

This rearrangement joins TRBV27 to TRBJ1-2; TRBD1 might be the D (6 bases). There are 15 residues in the CDR3. V was trimmed by 5 bases and J by 4 bases, leaving 17 bases between them. Per the germline V gene, CDR1 is MNHEY and CDR2 is SMNVEV (reference sequence). The CDR3 reads CASSTLTQGPYGYTF. Written as DNA, the CDR3 is TGTGCCAGCAGTACTCTCACTCAGGGGCCCTATGGCTACACCTTC.

This clone has just a few counts. The chain has TRBV5-4 and TRBJ2-7, with D possibly being TRBD1 (6 bases). The CDR3 has 14 amino acids. The germline V and J ends were trimmed by 4 bases and 2 bases, with 13 bases remaining between them. Germline values: CDR1 SGHNT, CDR2 YYREEE (reference sequence). The CDR3 sequence is CASSLGTFPYEQYF. Here the CDR3 DNA reads TGTGCCAGCAGCCTAGGGACATTTCCCTACGAGCAGTACTTC.

This clone has a handful of counts. The chain couples TRBV7-9 to TRBJ2-2, with TRBD1 identical over 9 bases. The CDR3 spans 15 residues. Germline V gives CDR1 SEHNR, CDR2 FQNEAQ (reference sequence). Trimming at V came to 5 bases and at J to 5 bases, leaving 6 bases not matched to a gene. CDR3 bases: TGTGCCAGCAGCCCCCGGACAGGGGTTACCGGGGAGCTGTTTTTT. Its translation: CASSPRTGVTGELFF.

This sequence joins TRBV19 and TRBJ1-4, with D unclear. The germline V gene encodes CDR1 LNHDA and CDR2 SQIVND (reference sequence). The CDR3 is 12 amino acids. The V and J ends lost 6 bases and 10 bases respectively, with 12 bases between them. In DNA, the CDR3 is TGTGCCAGTAGAAATCAGGCGGGAAAACTGTTTTTT. Encoded protein: CASRNQAGKLFF.

The chain links TRBV5-1 to TRBJ2-2; the match to TRBD2 covers 9 bases. From germline, CDR1 is SGHRS and CDR2 YFSETQ. The length of the CDR3 is 14 residues. The ends lost 7 bases at V and 2 bases at J; junction bases unmatched: 3. The CDR3 loop reads CASRTSENTGELFF. The DNA for the CDR3 is TGCGCCAGCCGGACTAGCGAAAACACCGGGGAGCTGTTTTTT. Full variable domain (remainder filled in from reference TRBV5-1 and TRBJ2-2): KAGVTQTPRYLIKTRGQQVTLSCSPISGHRSVSWYQQTPGQGLQFLFEYFSETQRNKGNFPGRFSGRQFSNSRSEMNVSTLELGDSALYLCASRTSENTGELFFGEGSRLTVL.

The chain uses TRBV9 and TRBJ1-2, with unresolved D. Trimming cost V 3 bases and J 4 bases, with 10 bases left between them. The germline V gene has CDR1 SGDLS and CDR2 YYNGEE. The CDR3 length is 13 residues. This CDR3 is CASSGDIAYGYTF. The CDR3 bases are TGTGCCAGCAGCGGAGACATCGCCTATGGCTACACCTTC.

The genes are TRBV7-2 and TRBJ2-1, with TRBD2 matching 15 bases. Losses at the gene ends were 4 bases for V and 3 bases for J; bases not matched to a gene: 7. The CDR3 contains 18 residues. Per the germline V gene, CDR1 is SGHTA and CDR2 is FQGNSA. CDR3: CASSSHGLAGGNYNEQFF. CDR3 DNA: TGTGCCAGCAGCTCCCACGGACTAGCGGGAGGGAACTACAATGAGCAGTTCTTC.

V is TRBV10-3 and J is TRBJ1-1; 10 bases are a match to TRBD1. Germline lookup yields CDR1 ENHRY and CDR2 SYGVKD. Losses at the gene ends were 6 bases for V and 4 bases for J; bases not matched to a gene: 2. The CDR3 runs to 13 residues. CDR3 amino acids: CAISGDRGTEAFF. CDR3 in DNA: TGTGCCATCAGCGGGGACAGGGGCACTGAAGCTTTCTTT.

A few counts support this clone. The chain carries TRBV4-1 and TRBJ1-2; a possible D gene is TRBD1 (5 bases). There are 13 residues in the CDR3. Germline V gene lookup returns CDR1 MGHRA and CDR2 YSYEKL. V was pared by 5 bases and J by 3 bases, with 10 bases between. CDR3 loop: CASSGGLHYGYTF. As DNA, the CDR3 is TGCGCCAGCAGCGGGGGACTGCACTATGGCTACACCTTC.

Note on this clone: This sample includes further DNA sequences coding for the same CDR3. V usage is TRBV7-9 and J usage is TRBJ1-2; 7 nucleotides agree with TRBD1. From germline, CDR1 is SEHNR and CDR2 FQNEAQ (reference sequence). The junction had 6 bases not matched to a gene; V was cut back by 5 bases and J by 3 bases. The CDR3 has 14 amino acids. CDR3 sequence: CASSVPGQHYGYTF. DNA of the CDR3: TGTGCCAGCAGCGTACCGGGACAGCACTATGGCTACACCTTC.

This chain links TRBV27 with TRBJ1-2; weak D call: TRBD1 (5 bases). The CDR3 length is 13 residues. V lost 3 bases, J lost 7 bases, and 12 bases lay in between. The germline CDR1 and CDR2 sequences are MNHEY and SMNVEV (reference sequence). CDR3 coding DNA: TGTGCCAGCAGTTTCTTGGGGCAGTTTGGCTACACCTTC. Protein: CASSFLGQFGYTF.

This clone turned up a few times. The chain combines TRBV7-9 with TRBJ1-5; D is unresolved. V was pared by 5 bases and J by 3 bases, with 5 bases between. The CDR3 is 12 amino acids. Germline CDR1 and CDR2: SEHNR and FQNEAQ (reference sequence). CDR3 coding DNA: TGTGCCAGCAGCCCAAACAATCAGCCCCAGCATTTT. Residues: CASSPNNQPQHF.

V gene TRBV2 combines with J gene TRBJ1-2; maybe TRBD1 (5 bases). Germline loops: CDR1 SNHLY, CDR2 FYNNEI. Trimming left V 7 bases short and J 7 bases short, with 7 bases between. The CDR3 sequence is 10 residues long. CDR3 protein: CASTGVGYTF. The CDR3 DNA is TGTGCCAGCACGGGGGTTGGCTACACCTTC.

This chain connects TRBV5-1 to TRBJ2-2; 7 bases line up with TRBD1. The germline V gene encodes CDR1 SGHRS and CDR2 YFSETQ. The CDR3 runs 16 residues. Trimming at V came to 4 bases and at J to 1 base, leaving 7 bases not matched to a gene. In nucleotides, the CDR3 is TGCGCCAGCAGCCCGACCGGGACAGTGAACACCGGGGAGCTGTTTTTT. This gives the protein CASSPTGTVNTGELFF.

The chain is built from TRBV13 and TRBJ2-7; D is ambiguous. V shed 2 bases and J shed 0 bases, with 8 bases lying between them. The CDR3 consists of 14 residues. Germline CDR1 reads PRHDT; CDR2 reads FYEKMQ (reference sequence). CDR3 in DNA: TGTGCCAGCAGCTTAAGGCGGCTCTCCTACGAGCAGTACTTC. Translated: CASSLRRLSYEQYF.

The gene calls are TRBV27 and TRBJ2-7, with a possible D match to TRBD2 (6 bases). Trimming pared 5 bases from V and 2 bases from J, leaving 16 bases between. CDR1 is MNHEY, CDR2 SMNVEV, per germline (reference sequence). CDR3 size: 15 residues. CDR3 sequence (DNA): TGTGCCAGCAGTCCCTCGGGACTGACAACCTACGAGCAGTACTTC. This sequence encodes CASSPSGLTTYEQYF.

The chain employs TRBV5-1 and TRBJ2-1; 7 nucleotides agree with TRBD2. V was clipped by 5 bases and J by 4 bases; unmatched bases: 15. The CDR3 extends over 17 amino acids. Germline CDR1 is SGHRS and CDR2 is YFSETQ. The CDR3 spells CASSRVAAGLQYNEQFF. CDR3 DNA: TGCGCCAGCAGTAGGGTGGCAGCGGGACTACAGTACAATGAGCAGTTCTTC.

The rearrangement uses TRBV19 and TRBJ2-1, with 9 positions matching TRBD1. The CDR3 covers 14 residues. The ends lost 3 bases at V and 5 bases at J; junction bases unmatched: 2. The germline V gene has CDR1 LNHDA and CDR2 SQIVND (reference sequence). The CDR3 bases are TGTGCCAGTAGTATCGGACAGGGGAACAATGAGCAGTTCTTC. Its translation: CASSIGQGNNEQFF.

The chain joins TRBV7-2 to TRBJ1-2, with D possibly matching TRBD1 (6 bases). CDR1 SGHTA and CDR2 FQGNSA come from the germline V gene. This CDR3 region has 15 residues. V was trimmed by 4 bases and J by 3 bases, leaving 15 bases between them. CDR3 bases: TGTGCCAGCAGCTCCCTTCAGGGGACGGACTATGGCTACACCTTC. It translates to CASSSLQGTDYGYTF.

The chain joins TRBV5-1 to TRBJ1-1; tentative D call: TRBD1 (6 bases). Germline V gene lookup returns CDR1 SGHRS and CDR2 YFSETQ. There are 15 residues in the CDR3. V lost 4 bases and J lost 1, with 14 bases in between. CDR3 in amino acids: CASSRGHSRNTEAFF. CDR3 in DNA: TGCGCCAGCAGCAGGGGACATTCAAGGAACACTGAAGCTTTCTTT. Full variable domain (outside the CDR3, taken from reference TRBV5-1 and TRBJ1-1): KAGVTQTPRYLIKTRGQQVTLSCSPISGHRSVSWYQQTPGQGLQFLFEYFSETQRNKGNFPGRFSGRQFSNSRSEMNVSTLELGDSALYLCASSRGHSRNTEAFFGQGTRLTVV.

This chain joins TRBV28 and TRBJ1-2; possibly TRBD1 for D (6 bases). The ends were cut back, 4 bases at V and 9 bases at J, with 24 bases in the middle. CDR3 length: 16 residues. Germline V lookup: CDR1 MDHEN, CDR2 SYDVKM. CDR3 loop: CASSSSPQGIGTSYTF. The CDR3 DNA follows: TGTGCCAGCAGTTCGTCCCCACAGGGTATTGGCACTAGCTACACCTTC.

This rearrangement joins TRBV4-1 to TRBJ1-4, with TRBD1 matching over 7 bases. The ends lost 4 bases at V and 5 bases at J; junction bases unmatched: 4. This CDR3 has 14 residues. Germline values: CDR1 MGHRA, CDR2 YSYEKL. CDR3 amino acids: CASSPRQGNEKLFF. In DNA, the CDR3 is TGCGCCAGCAGCCCCAGACAGGGAAATGAAAAACTGTTTTTT.

This chain links TRBV19 with TRBJ2-7, with TRBD1 identical over 9 bases. Per germline, CDR1 LNHDA and CDR2 SQIVND (reference sequence). The CDR3 totals 15 residues. Losses at the gene ends were 4 bases for V and 1 base for J; bases not matched to a gene: 5. The CDR3 DNA follows: TGTGCCAGTAGTACCGGACAGGGGCTGTCCTACGAGCAGTACTTC. This translates into CASSTGQGLSYEQYF.

The chain has TRBV28 and TRBJ1-4, with 9 bases lining up with TRBD1. This CDR3 is built from 16 residues. CDR1 and CDR2 (germline): MDHEN, SYDVKM. The junction had 11 bases not matched to a gene; V was cut back by 5 bases and J by 7 bases. CDR3 coding DNA: TGTGCCAGCAGTCAACCCGGGACAGGGCAAGGTGAAAAACTGTTTTTT. Its translation is CASSQPGTGQGEKLFF. The variable domain in full, completed from reference TRBV28 and TRBJ1-4, reads DVKVTQSSRYLVKRTGEKVFLECVQDMDHENMFWYRQDPGLGLRLIYFSYDVKMKEKGDIPEGYSVSREKKERFSLILESASTNQTSMYLCASSQPGTGQGEKLFFGSGTQLSVL.